This TCR beta chain was recorded in a study of cytomegalovirus exposure and HLA in healthy donors. General study points: CMV serostatus was the only recorded immune exposure for donors. Further analysis, carried out later, found HLA-associated TCR beta chains more clonally expanded than equally common other chains. In vitro assays verified that a few CMV-associated chains recognized CMV antigens specifically.

Germline V gives CDR1 SNHLY, CDR2 FYNNEI. V was cut by 3 bases and J by 10 bases, with 15 bases left in between. The length of the CDR3 is 13 residues. This clone was counted between two and nine times. Its specificity is not known. Primers for the PCR totalled 60 Vbeta and 13 Jbeta. Assay: immunoSEQ multiplex PCR; the TCRdb copy retains only in-frame clones and omits some. The sample lists some 140,000 clones, roughly 9.6% occurring once. The sample consisted of PBMCs. This TCR was recovered from a woman aged 40 to 50 in good health and CMV-seropositive. J is TRBJ1-1 and V is TRBV2; D might be TRBD1 (6 bases). The CDR3 protein is CASSDQGPGRAFF. CDR3 DNA: TGTGCCAGCAGTGACCAGGGGCCGGGGAGAGCTTTCTTT.